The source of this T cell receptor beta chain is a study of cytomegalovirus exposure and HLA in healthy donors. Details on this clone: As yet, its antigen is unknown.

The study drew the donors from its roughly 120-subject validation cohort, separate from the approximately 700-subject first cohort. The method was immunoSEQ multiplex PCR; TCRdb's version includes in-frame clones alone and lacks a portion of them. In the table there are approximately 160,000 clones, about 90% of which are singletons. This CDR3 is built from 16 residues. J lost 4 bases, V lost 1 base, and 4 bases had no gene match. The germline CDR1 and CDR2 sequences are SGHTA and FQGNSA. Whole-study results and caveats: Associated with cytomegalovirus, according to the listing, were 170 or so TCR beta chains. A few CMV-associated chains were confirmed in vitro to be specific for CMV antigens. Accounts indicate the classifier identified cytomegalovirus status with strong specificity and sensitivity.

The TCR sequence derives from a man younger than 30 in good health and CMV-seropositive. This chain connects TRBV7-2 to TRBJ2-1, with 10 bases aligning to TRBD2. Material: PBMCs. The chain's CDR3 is CASSLVTSGLYNEQFF. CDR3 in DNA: TGTGCCAGCAGCTTAGTGACTAGCGGGTTATACAATGAGCAGTTCTTC.